The 20 T cell receptor beta chains in this list originate from one sample, sequenced in a study of cytomegalovirus exposure and HLA in healthy donors. PCR involved 60 Vbeta and 13 Jbeta primers. Measured with immunoSEQ multiplex PCR; TCRdb has only the in-frame clones, and not every one. The table includes tens of thousands of clones, roughly 80% detected once. What was sequenced was PBMCs. The receptors stem from a man aged 18 to 30 in good health and CMV-seronegative.

This clone was seen only once. V is TRBV9 and J is TRBJ2-1; TRBD2 aligns across 12 bases. This CDR3 spans 15 amino acids. Looked up from germline, CDR1 is SGDLS and CDR2 is YYNGEE. The V and J ends lost 4 bases and 4 bases, in that order; junction bases with no gene match: 3. CDR3 nucleotide sequence: TGTGCCAGCAGCACAGGGACTAGCGGGTACAATGAGCAGTTCTTC. This sequence encodes CASSTGTSGYNEQFF.

The CDR3, as DNA: TGTGCCTGGAGTTTCCTCCCCGGAAACACCATATATTTT. Translated: CAWSFLPGNTIYF. The J gene is TRBJ1-3, the V gene TRBV30; D is unclear. Trimming left V 2 bases short and J 4 bases short, with 9 bases between. Germline V gives CDR1 GTSNPN, CDR2 SVGIG (reference sequence). This CDR3 is built from 13 residues.

The chain joins TRBV4-1 to TRBJ2-1; a weak D match, TRBD2 (6 bases). V was trimmed by 1 base and J by 10 bases, leaving 11 bases between them. CDR3 size: 13 residues. CDR1 and CDR2 (germline): MGHRA, YSYEKL. The CDR3 reads CASSQGPLAEQFF. DNA for the CDR3: TGCGCCAGCAGCCAAGGTCCTCTAGCGGAGCAGTTCTTC.

The genes are TRBV2 and TRBJ2-3; 8 nucleotides line up with TRBD1. This CDR3 has 15 amino acids. J gave up 3 bases and V 8 bases, and 10 bases lay outside the gene matches. Germline CDR1 and CDR2: SNHLY and FYNNEI. The CDR3 coding sequence is TGTGCCAGCGGAGCATACAGGGGGAGGACAGATACGCAGTATTTT. The encoded protein is CASGAYRGRTDTQYF. Complete variable domain (other parts from reference TRBV2 and TRBJ2-3): EPEVTQTPSHQVTQMGQEVILRCVPISNHLYFYWYRQILGQKVEFLVSFYNNEISEKSEIFDDQFSVERPDGSNFTLKIRSTKLEDSAMYFCASGAYRGRTDTQYFGPGTRLTVL.

This chain links TRBV30 with TRBJ2-1, with TRBD2 matching over 13 bases. From germline, CDR1 is GTSNPN and CDR2 SVGIG (reference sequence). The CDR3 spans 21 residues. J gave up 2 bases and V 3 bases, and 19 bases lay outside the gene matches. CDR3 loop: CAWSRTFPGLAGPGTYNEQFF. CDR3 DNA sequence: TGTGCCTGGAGCCGAACTTTTCCGGGACTAGCGGGACCGGGCACCTACAATGAGCAGTTCTTC.

The genes are TRBV4-2 and TRBJ2-5, with D possibly matching TRBD1 (5 bases). Trimming removed 4 bases from V and 4 bases from J, with 16 bases in between. CDR1 and CDR2 (germline): LGHNA, YNFKEQ. The CDR3 totals 15 residues. The CDR3 nucleotides read TGTGCCAGCAGCCGGGCCCAGGGATCCGGAGAGACCCAGTACTTC. It is translated as CASSRAQGSGETQYF.

This chain links TRBV15 with TRBJ2-7; D possibly corresponds to TRBD2 (5 bases). The CDR3 sequence is 15 residues long. V gave up 5 bases and J gave up 1 base, with 15 bases separating them. CDR1 is LNHNV, CDR2 YYDKDF, per germline (reference sequence). CDR3 loop: CATSGLFEGSYEQYF. CDR3 bases: TGTGCCACCAGCGGCCTTTTCGAGGGATCCTACGAGCAGTACTTC.

V and J are TRBV6-4 and TRBJ2-1; maybe TRBD2 (5 bases). CDR1 and CDR2 from the germline V gene are MRHNA and SNTAGT. V lost 6 bases and J lost 3, with 9 bases in between. This CDR3 region has 13 residues. The CDR3 DNA follows: TGTGCCAGCAGCCCAGGACTCTACAATGAGCAGTTCTTC. It yields the protein CASSPGLYNEQFF.

The chain recombines TRBV5-1 with TRBJ1-3, with TRBD1 matching over 7 bases. The J segment lost 4 bases and the V segment lost 1 base, leaving 5 bases of the junction unmatched. The germline V gene encodes CDR1 SGHRS and CDR2 YFSETQ. The CDR3 spans 15 residues. The CDR3 DNA reads TGCGCCAGCAGCTTGAGGGGGACAGTCGGAAACACCATATATTTT. Translating gives CASSLRGTVGNTIYF. The full variable domain, its missing parts supplied by reference TRBV5-1 and TRBJ1-3, is KAGVTQTPRYLIKTRGQQVTLSCSPISGHRSVSWYQQTPGQGLQFLFEYFSETQRNKGNFPGRFSGRQFSNSRSEMNVSTLELGDSALYLCASSLRGTVGNTIYFGEGSWLTVV.

This clone was found a few times. The chain uses TRBV14 and TRBJ2-2; D is perhaps TRBD1 (6 bases). In germline, CDR1 is SGHDN, CDR2 FVKESK. The germline V and J ends were trimmed by 4 bases and 5 bases, with 11 bases remaining between them. The CDR3 loop spans 14 amino acids. The DNA for the CDR3 is TGTGCCAGCAGCCTGGCAGGGGTTACCGGGGAGCTGTTTTTT. It codes for CASSLAGVTGELFF.

The CDR3, as DNA: TGTGCCAGCAGCCCCGACAGGGGTAAAAGCGCCTACGAGCAGTACTTC. This translates into CASSPDRGKSAYEQYF. This sequence joins TRBV2 and TRBJ2-7, with 8 bases lining up with TRBD1. The germline CDR1 and CDR2 sequences are SNHLY and FYNNEI. The trim removed 6 bases at V and 2 bases at J, leaving 12 bases unmatched. The CDR3 spans 16 residues.

V and J are TRBV11-3 and TRBJ2-5, with D perhaps TRBD2 (5 bases). The CDR3 sequence is 15 residues long. Germline CDR1 reads SGHNT; CDR2 reads YENEEA. V lost 5 bases and J 5 bases, leaving 18 bases between the germline ends. CDR3 sequence reads: CASSPRTGRSETQYF. The DNA of the CDR3 is TGTGCCAGCAGCCCCCGGACTGGGCGGTCTGAGACCCAGTACTTC.

The chain uses TRBV28 and TRBJ2-7, with 8 bases matching TRBD1. V shed 8 bases and J 2 bases; nucleotides not matched to a gene: 14. Germline lookup yields CDR1 MDHEN and CDR2 SYDVKM. The CDR3 contains 16 residues. This CDR3 is CASSRVTDRGTYEQYF. The CDR3 DNA reads TGTGCCAGCTCGCGGGTGACAGACAGGGGTACCTACGAGCAGTACTTC.

The chain recombines TRBV6-5 with TRBJ2-2, with 7 bases identical to TRBD1. Germline values: CDR1 MNHEY, CDR2 SVGAGI. The J segment lost 5 bases and the V segment lost 3 bases, leaving 6 bases of the junction unmatched. The CDR3 consists of 15 residues. CDR3 residues: CASSYLGGQTGELFF. In DNA, the CDR3 is TGTGCCAGCAGTTATTTAGGGGGCCAGACCGGGGAGCTGTTTTTT.

The V and J genes are TRBV6-5 and TRBJ1-1; D might be TRBD1 (6 bases). Germline CDR1 and CDR2: MNHEY and SVGAGI. Between the trimmed V and J ends, which lost 2 bases and 0 bases, there was a span of 13 bases. The CDR3 length is 16 residues. The CDR3 DNA follows: TGTGCCAGCAGTTACGGTCAGGGGTTTGTGAACACTGAAGCTTTCTTT. Translating it yields CASSYGQGFVNTEAFF.

The CDR3 spells CSALDRGIGSPLHF. The CDR3 DNA sequence: TGCAGCGCTTTGGACAGGGGGATTGGTTCACCCCTCCACTTT. This rearrangement joins TRBV29-1 to TRBJ1-6; 10 bases agree with TRBD1. The CDR3 covers 14 residues. The V gene end was trimmed by 7 bases and the J gene end by 9 bases; junction bases not matched to a gene: 9. Germline-derived CDR1 and CDR2 are SQVTM and ANQGSEA.

This chain connects TRBV30 to TRBJ2-1; TRBD2 aligns across 8 bases. V shed 1 base, J shed 9 bases, and the junction held 8 bases outside the gene matches. This CDR3 region has 14 residues. The germline gives CDR1 GTSNPN, CDR2 SVGIG (reference sequence). The CDR3 is CAWSAAGVTGEQFF. In nucleotides, the CDR3 is TGTGCCTGGAGTGCAGCGGGAGTTACCGGTGAGCAGTTCTTC.

The genes are TRBV5-4 and TRBJ2-3, with 8 bases that match TRBD2. CDR3 length: 16 residues. Unmatched junction bases numbered 6, after V lost 1 base and J lost 2 bases. CDR1 and CDR2 (germline): SGHNT, YYREEE (reference sequence). The CDR3 is CASSLSGLAFTDTQYF. CDR3 nucleotides: TGTGCCAGCAGCTTGTCTGGACTAGCTTTCACAGATACGCAGTATTTT.

This rearrangement joins TRBV6-4 to TRBJ1-1; tentatively, D is TRBD1 (6 bases). Germline CDR1 MRHNA, CDR2 SNTAGT. The CDR3 is 13 residues long. Between the trimmed V and J ends, which lost 3 bases and 5 bases, there was a span of 10 bases. CDR3 in DNA: TGTGCCAGCAGTGAGGGGGCCGAGACTGAAGCTTTCTTT. Protein: CASSEGAETEAFF.

This chain joins TRBV6-1 and TRBJ2-6, with D uncertain. The V gene's germline CDR1 is MNHNS and CDR2 SASEGT. V lost 7 bases and J 0 bases, leaving 10 bases between the germline ends. The CDR3 extends over 15 amino acids. The CDR3 DNA sequence: TGTGCCAGCACCCCAACTACCTCTGGGGCCAACGTCCTGACTTTC. Its translation is CASTPTTSGANVLTF.